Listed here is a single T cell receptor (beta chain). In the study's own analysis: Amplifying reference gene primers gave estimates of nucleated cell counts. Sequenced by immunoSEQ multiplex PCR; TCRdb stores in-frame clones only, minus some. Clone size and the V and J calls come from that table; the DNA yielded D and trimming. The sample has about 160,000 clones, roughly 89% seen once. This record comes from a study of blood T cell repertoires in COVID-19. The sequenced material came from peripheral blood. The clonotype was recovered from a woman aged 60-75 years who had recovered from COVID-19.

The CDR3 DNA sequence: TGTGCCTGGAGTCATTCATCCTACGAGCAGTACTTC. Translated: CAWSHSSYEQYF. The gene calls are TRBV30 and TRBJ2-7; D unresolved. The V end was cut by 2 bases, the J end by 1 base, with 6 bases between. CDR1 and CDR2 (germline): GTSNPN, SVGIG (reference sequence). This CDR3 region has 12 residues. Combining the CDR3 with reference TRBV30 and TRBJ2-7 gives the whole variable domain SQTIHQWPATLVQPVGSPLSLECTVEGTSNPNLYWYRQAAGRGLQLLFYSVGIGQISSEVPQNLSASRPQDRQFILSSKKLLLSDSGFYLCAWSHSSYEQYFGPGTRLTVT.